This TCR beta chain was recovered during a study of cytomegalovirus exposure and HLA in healthy donors (dated by TCRdb to 2016 to 2017). Background for the entire study: In an earlier analysis of some 610 of the donors, 250 to 300 Gb of sequence data and 100 million or so unique TCR beta sequences from roughly 200 million T cells were reported. A separate validation cohort of about 110 different subjects was used in addition to the roughly 620-subject first cohort. Of the roughly 400 genotyped donors, less than 85% were placed in the genetic ancestry cluster associated with self-reported Caucasian donors. To study patterns of TCR occurrence, a later analysis re-analyzed previously published TCR beta repertoires from several hundred donors and added high-resolution HLA genotyping. HLA typing included class I and class II loci at four-digit resolution. Donor age, sex, ethnicity and CMV serostatus were compiled together with the repertoire data. The T cell repertoires of roughly 660 subjects were profiled by immunosequencing and related to cytomegalovirus serostatus. Because of strong linkage in the cohort, roughly five DR-DQ haplotypes were treated as single units for association and clustering. All discovery cohort repertoires had been generated on a single sequencing platform. Across some 400 genotyped donors of the cohort, an average of approximately 220,000 unique TCR beta nucleotide sequences per donor were sequenced, and roughly a sixth of those sequences were non-productive. In the later analysis, no new phenotypic data were used to find candidate immune exposures; instead, reliance was placed on TCR beta sequences and their occurrence across donors. High-throughput TCR immunosequencing, statistical association of individual TCRs with disease status, and machine learning were combined to predict cytomegalovirus infection status. The study aimed to test whether signatures of past pathogen exposure could be identified by cataloging public T cell receptors. An earlier analysis of around 640 of the donors used high-throughput TCR beta sequencing to judge whether each TCR beta V gene segment behaved as functional or pseudogenic. Typing coverage differed by locus: A, B, C, DRB1 and DQB1 were typed in about 629-630 donors, DQA1 in 500 to 550, DPA1 in roughly 590, and DPB1 in just under 490. Genome-wide SNP genotypes for about 60% of the roughly 670 donors were used in a later genetic analysis, which treated that subset as a discovery cohort. Roughly 300 gigabases of sequencing data and 70 million to 100 million unique TCR sequences made up an early release that covered some 640 HLA-typed donors.

The method was the immunoSEQ multiplex PCR assay. A mixture of 60 forward primers for TCR Vbeta segments and 13 reverse primers for TCR Jbeta segments was used in the multiplex PCR. The CDR3 region of rearranged TCR beta genes was amplified from genomic DNA by a multiplex PCR assay. The amplified TCR beta libraries were sequenced on the Illumina HiSeq System as 87-base-pair reads. Processing in the source paper ran as follows. Across the 500 to 700 repertoires, a later analysis counted 75 million to 90 million unique TCR beta chains, approximately 12 million of which were shared by at least two donors. Raw reads were error-corrected and collapsed into unique sequences by a nearest-neighbor algorithm in which closely related sequences were merged to remove PCR and sequencing errors. CDR3 sequences were aligned to IMGT reference sequences to assign V, D and J gene segments. Each retained sequence needed at least a six-nucleotide match to both a V gene segment and a J gene segment. A rearrangement counted as productive if the CDR3 had no stop codons and remained in frame with V and J, and every other rearrangement counted as non-productive. Following IMGT convention, CDR3 was defined as the stretch from the second conserved V-encoded cysteine to the conserved J-encoded phenylalanine. The earlier analysis of fewer than 700 of the donors excluded sequences that lacked an unambiguous match to a single V gene segment. An earlier analysis of 500 to 600 of the donors classified V segments as functional when productive rearrangements were above 56.7% and as segregating when the standard deviation between donors was above 5%. A statistical classification framework was built for diagnosing cytomegalovirus status from the catalog of TCR beta chain sequences. A later analysis assigned V and J genes by comparing TCR nucleotide sequences with IMGT/GENE-DB human TR gene sequences. A later analysis assigned CDR3 sequences and most-parsimonious VDJ recombination scenarios with the TCRdist pipeline. In a later analysis, every TCR beta chain was defined by the combination of its CDR3 amino acid sequence and its V-gene family, and reads without a unique V-gene family were dropped. In a later analysis, around 600 highly shared, low-generation-probability nucleotide sequences were removed to address suspected cross-contamination and a sequencing artifact. In a later analysis, a clonal expansion index for each public chain was calculated from normalized within-repertoire ranks of inferred template counts. In a later analysis, generation probabilities were computed with a VDJ recombination model fitted to out-of-frame rearrangements, and the resulting probabilities were checked against IGoR. Hypergeometric tests were used in a later analysis to score TCR-TCR, TCR-HLA and TCR-CMV co-occurrence, with a repertoire-size bias correction applied to the TCR pairs. In a later analysis, false discovery rates were estimated by permuting HLA or CMV assignments 20 times. A later analysis grouped co-occurring TCRs with DBSCAN, adding TCRdist sequence similarity when clustering within HLA-allele-positive subsets. Co-occurrence clustering excluded repertoires with fewer than 30,000 or more than 120,000 public chains, plus five with anomalous nucleotide sharing. This is the immuneACCESS table as TCRdb keeps it, with only in-frame sequences that have V and J called. A part of the clones is gone; compared with another copy, unresolved V genes explain less than half, and the rest is unexplained. Clone size and V and J calls were adopted from that table, with D and trimming inferred from the DNA. This sample is represented by 140,000 or so clones; 70% to 75% of them were singletons. The ten largest make up 1.5% to 2% of the sample.

About this clone itself: It has no known antigen specificity. The record has no base qualities; no much larger clone is one base away.

Results the study describes overall, beyond this receptor: Some IMGT-functional V segments, including TRBV6-2 and TRBV6-3, could not be told apart with the 87-base-pair reads, so those segments were excluded. In a later analysis, HLA-associated TCR beta chains showed more clonal expansion and lower generation probabilities than non-associated chains that were equally common. A later genetic analysis reported fewer N-insertions in productive TCRs among donors in an Asian-associated ancestry cluster than the 666-donor mean. Assigning TCR associations to individual alleles was difficult when HLA alleles, especially DR and DQ, strongly co-occurred. The authors suggested that the approach could potentially be extended to other disease states and immunological phenotypes. Immune exposure information for the cohort was limited to CMV serostatus. The earlier analysis of approximately 560 of the donors excluded 15 to 20 rarely observed V segments, including chromosome 9 orphons, because counts were too low. In a later analysis, TCR association rates were found to vary across HLA loci, with the most associated TCRs seen for DRB1 alleles and the fewest for HLA-C alleles. A later analysis associated 16,951 TCR beta sequences with specific HLA alleles at a false discovery rate of 0.05. An earlier analysis of approximately 570 of the donors showed that most TCR beta V segments appeared in productive rearrangements either about 87% or about 30% of the time, which broadly matched IMGT annotations. In a later analysis, several top co-occurrence clusters were reported to appear linked to parvovirus B19, influenza, CMV and Epstein-Barr virus. The classifier was reported to diagnose cytomegalovirus status with high specificity and sensitivity in both the original and validation cohorts. The study gave a list of 150 to 200 TCR beta chains associated with cytomegalovirus. HLA typing was unavailable for some donors at each locus, so association tests used only the typed subset. Linkage disequilibrium might explain the correlated functional status among segregating V segments, but an unknown experimental factor could not be excluded. According to a later analysis, most CMV-associated TCR beta chains appeared to be HLA-restricted, and the HLA associations seemed to be driven largely by CMV exposure. In vitro tests confirmed that three of the cytomegalovirus-associated TCR beta chains recognize cytomegalovirus antigens. Sequencing depth was assumed to be roughly uniform across donors in the presence/absence analyses, though that assumption may not hold. A group of highly shared sequence variants was considered likely to be a technical artifact of the sequencing pipeline. Across donors, most TCR sequences were observed very rarely, whereas some public TCRs were present in many individuals. The cohort was sequenced for TCR beta chains only, and without alpha or paired-chain data the features that could be detected were limited. A later genetic analysis associated a missense DCLRE1C variant with V-gene and J-gene trimming of TCR beta chains, and an independent cohort replicated the association. A further reported finding was that TCR beta sequences accurately predicted the HLA-A and HLA-B alleles for most subjects in the first cohort.

Looking up the germline V gene yields CDR1 SGHAT and CDR2 FQNNGV. CDR3 length: 17 amino acids, cysteine to phenylalanine. The entry retains the CDR3 DNA only, 51 bases that are in frame from base 1. The V and J ends are trimmed by 1 base and 7 bases, leaving 20 bases between them. In total, over 600 healthy bone marrow donors made up the cohort. All cohort members were sampled while nominally healthy, although unrecorded immune exposures were likely present. The donor tested CMV seronegative, placing the donor among the roughly 400 seronegative members of the cohort. Every donor gave a peripheral blood sample, and the peripheral blood mononuclear cells from that sample were used for TCR beta sequencing. The Qiagen DNeasy Blood Extraction Kit was used to extract genomic DNA from the blood cell samples.

The rearranged segments are TRBV11-2 and TRBJ2-1, with TRBD2 as a weak D call on 6 bases. The receptor was isolated from a woman in her 30s in good health and CMV-seronegative. The material sequenced was PBMCs. The encoded CDR3 is CASSLVFTRESGNEQFF. The DNA sequence follows: TGTGCCAGCAGCTTAGTATTTACCCGGGAGTCTGGGAATGAGCAGTTCTTC.